The rows below give T cell receptor beta chains drawn from one sample of a study of CD8 T cells in Susac syndrome. One entry per CDR3 protein results from TCRdb running MiXCR on the immunoSEQ multiplex PCR reads. Among about 200,000 distinct CDR3 sequences listed, 91% were seen once. Sequenced input: CD4+ T cells from PBMCs. The origin of the receptors is a human donor with Susac syndrome. The CDR3 runs from the conserved cysteine through the conserved F or W. Fields, in order: J gene, V gene, clone size, D gene, CDR3 DNA, CDR3 protein. A D gene is named only where the DNA matches it firmly. Part of the rows lack a size; the others show once, few, many or a class for expanded clones.

TRBJ2-7 TRBV30 once NA TGTGCCTGGAGTGCAGGTAGCTACTCCTACGAGCAGTACTTC CAWSAGSYSYEQYF
TRBJ1-3 TRBV12-3/TRBV12-4 NA NA TGTGCCAGCAGTACAGGGTTAGGAAACACCATATATTTT CASSTGLGNTIYF
TRBJ2-1 TRBV20-1 NA NA TGCAGTGCTAGGCCCGGGGCCTACAATGAGCAGTTCTTC CSARPGAYNEQFF
TRBJ1-3 TRBV9 NA NA TGTGCCAGCAGCGTAGTTGGAGGGGGTGTCTCTGGAAACACCATATATTTT CASSVVGGGVSGNTIYF
TRBJ1-3 TRBV9 NA TRBD1 TGTGCCAGCAGCGTAACCACACAGGGGGCTGGAAACACCATATATTTT CASSVTTQGAGNTIYF
TRBJ1-6 TRBV12-3/TRBV12-4 NA NA TGTGCCAGCAGTTTGGACACTAATTCACCCCTCCACTTT CASSLDTNSPLHF
TRBJ2-5 TRBV3-1 NA TRBD2 TGTGCCAGCAGACAGTCGATTCGGCTAGCGGGAGAATGGGAAAGTGGCCAGTACTTC CASRQSIRLAGEWESGQYF
TRBJ1-5 TRBV2 NA NA TGTGCCAGCAGTGGGGCCGATGGTATTCAGCCCCAGCATTTT CASSGADGIQPQHF
TRBJ2-1 TRBV7-6 once TRBD2 TGTGCCAGCAGCTCACTAGCGGGGGCTCGTGGGTTGAATGAGCAGTTCTTC CASSSLAGARGLNEQFF
TRBJ2-7 TRBV2 once NA TGTGCCAGCTCCAGAGTCTACGAGCAGTACTTC CASSRVYEQYF
TRBJ1-1 TRBV4-1 NA TRBD1 TGCGCCAGCAGCCAAGTCGACAGGGTTCCAGCTTTCTTT CASSQVDRVPAFF